What follows are 2 T cell receptor beta chains derived from one specimen sequenced in a study of shared clonotypes between healthy human individuals. Clones were sequenced by immunoSEQ multiplex PCR, and TCRdb holds only the in-frame ones, with some missing. Here the sample spans over a million clones, approximately 96% being singletons. Sequenced sample: naive CD4+ T cells sorted from blood. As to subset: CD45RA+ positively selected. The source of these receptors is a young man in good health.

This rearrangement joins TRBV9 to TRBJ1-2; D is unclear. The CDR3 contains 14 residues. Per the germline V gene, CDR1 is SGDLS and CDR2 is YYNGEE. Trimming shortened V by 0 bases and J by 4 bases, and 10 bases separated the two germline ends. CDR3 bases: TGTGCCAGCAGCGTAGGGCGGATCATCTATGGCTACACCTTC. It specifies CASSVGRIIYGYTF.

CDR3 bases: TGTGCCAGCAGAGAGGTCTCGGGACACCTGACTGAAGCTTTCTTT. Amino acids: CASREVSGHLTEAFF. The gene calls are TRBV2 and TRBJ1-1, with a weak D call TRBD1 (6 bases). CDR3 length: 15 residues. The germline gives CDR1 SNHLY, CDR2 FYNNEI. V was clipped by 6 bases and J by 5 bases, with 19 bases between them.